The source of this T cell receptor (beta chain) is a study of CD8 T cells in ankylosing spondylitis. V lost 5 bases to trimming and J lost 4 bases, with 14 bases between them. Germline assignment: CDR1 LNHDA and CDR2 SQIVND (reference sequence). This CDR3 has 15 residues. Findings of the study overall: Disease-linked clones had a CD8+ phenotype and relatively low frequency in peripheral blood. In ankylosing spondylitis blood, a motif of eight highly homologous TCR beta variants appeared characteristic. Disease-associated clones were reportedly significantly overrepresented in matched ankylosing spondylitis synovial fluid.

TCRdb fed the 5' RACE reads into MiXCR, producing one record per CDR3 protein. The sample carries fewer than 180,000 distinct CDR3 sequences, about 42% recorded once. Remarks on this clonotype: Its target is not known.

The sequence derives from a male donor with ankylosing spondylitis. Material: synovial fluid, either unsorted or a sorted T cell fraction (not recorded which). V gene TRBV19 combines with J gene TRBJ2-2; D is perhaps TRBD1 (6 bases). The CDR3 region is CASSFGQLSTGELFF. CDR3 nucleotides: TGTGCCAGTAGTTTCGGACAGCTCTCCACCGGGGAGCTGTTTTTT.